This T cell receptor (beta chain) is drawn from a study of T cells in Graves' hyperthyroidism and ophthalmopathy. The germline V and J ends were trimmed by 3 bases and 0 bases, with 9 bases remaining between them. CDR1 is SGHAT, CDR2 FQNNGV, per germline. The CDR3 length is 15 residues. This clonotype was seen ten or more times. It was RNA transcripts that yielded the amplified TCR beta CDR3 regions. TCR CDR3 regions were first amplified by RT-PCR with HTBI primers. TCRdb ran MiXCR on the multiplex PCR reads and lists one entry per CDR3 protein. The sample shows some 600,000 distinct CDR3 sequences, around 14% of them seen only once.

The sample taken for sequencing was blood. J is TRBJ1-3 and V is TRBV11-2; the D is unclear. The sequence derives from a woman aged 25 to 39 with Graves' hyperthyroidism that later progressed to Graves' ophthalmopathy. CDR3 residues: CASSLVRGSGNTIYF. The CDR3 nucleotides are TGTGCCAGCAGCTTGGTCCGGGGCTCTGGAAACACCATATATTTT.